This T cell receptor (beta chain) derives from a study of beta chain features in type 1 diabetes. Background on the study: Sorted cells numbering around 100,000,000 were examined across all samples.

This clone was counted only a few times. Since all of the isolated RNA was reverse transcribed, expressed TCRB transcripts were what got sequenced. Repertoires were generated with immunoSEQ multiplex PCR, while TCRdb's copy carries only in-frame clones and drops some. The sample shows 150,000 to 180,000 clones, approximately 12% of them seen only once. The sequence was collected from a man aged 18 to 35 in good health. The sequencing sample was made of central memory CD4+ T cells from blood.

CDR3 sequence (DNA): TGTGCCAGCAGCCCGGACCGCTACGAGCAGTACTTC. It codes for CASSPDRYEQYF. The gene calls are TRBV11-2 and TRBJ2-7; no clear D. The V end lost 5 bases, the J end lost 3 bases, and 8 bases lay between the germline ends. The germline V gene encodes CDR1 SGHAT and CDR2 FQNNGV. The CDR3 length is 12 residues.